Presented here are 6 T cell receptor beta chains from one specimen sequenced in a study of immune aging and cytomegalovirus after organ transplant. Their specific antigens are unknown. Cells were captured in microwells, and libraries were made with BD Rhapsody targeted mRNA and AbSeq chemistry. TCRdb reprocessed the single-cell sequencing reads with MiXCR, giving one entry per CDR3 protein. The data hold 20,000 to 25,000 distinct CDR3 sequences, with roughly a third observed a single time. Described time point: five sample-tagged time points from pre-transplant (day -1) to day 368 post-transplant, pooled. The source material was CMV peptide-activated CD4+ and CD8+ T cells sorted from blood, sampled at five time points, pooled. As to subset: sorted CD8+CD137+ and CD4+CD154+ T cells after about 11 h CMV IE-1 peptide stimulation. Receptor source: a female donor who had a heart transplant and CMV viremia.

CDR3 sequence: CASSLIRDSAIYNEQFF. The CDR3 DNA reads TGCGCCAGCAGCTTAATTAGGGACTCCGCCATCTACAATGAGCAGTTCTTC. This chain uses TRBV5-1 with TRBJ2-1; a possible D gene is TRBD2 (6 bases). The germline gives CDR1 SGHRS, CDR2 YFSETQ. V was cut by 2 bases and J by 3 bases, with 18 bases left in between. The CDR3 covers 17 residues.

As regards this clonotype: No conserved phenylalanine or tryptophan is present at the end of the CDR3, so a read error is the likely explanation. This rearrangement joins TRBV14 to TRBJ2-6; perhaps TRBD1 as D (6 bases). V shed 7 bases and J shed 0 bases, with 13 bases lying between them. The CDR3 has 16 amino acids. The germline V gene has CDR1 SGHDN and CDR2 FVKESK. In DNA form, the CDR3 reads TGTGCCAGCAACCAGACAGGTTTCTCTGGGGCCAACGTCCTGACTTCC. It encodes CASNQTGFSGANVLTS.

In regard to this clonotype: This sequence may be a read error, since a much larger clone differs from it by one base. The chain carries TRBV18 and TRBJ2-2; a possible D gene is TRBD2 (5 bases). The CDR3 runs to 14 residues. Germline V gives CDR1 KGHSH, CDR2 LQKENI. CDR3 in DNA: TGTGCCAGCTCACCACAGGGTTATACCGGGGAGCTGTCTTTT. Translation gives CASSPQGYTGELSF.

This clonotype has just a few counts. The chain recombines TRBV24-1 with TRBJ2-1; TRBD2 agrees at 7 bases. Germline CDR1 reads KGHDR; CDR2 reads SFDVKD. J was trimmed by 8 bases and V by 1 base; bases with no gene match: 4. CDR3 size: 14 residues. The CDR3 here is CATSDFGGGDEQFF. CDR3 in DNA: TGTGCCACCAGTGATTTTGGGGGAGGGGATGAGCAGTTCTTC.

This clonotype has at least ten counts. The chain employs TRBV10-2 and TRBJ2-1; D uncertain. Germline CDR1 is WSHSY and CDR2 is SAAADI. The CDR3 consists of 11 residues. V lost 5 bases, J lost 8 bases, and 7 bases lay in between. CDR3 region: CASSNLHEQFF. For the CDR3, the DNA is TGCGCCAGCAGTAACCTCCATGAGCAGTTCTTC.

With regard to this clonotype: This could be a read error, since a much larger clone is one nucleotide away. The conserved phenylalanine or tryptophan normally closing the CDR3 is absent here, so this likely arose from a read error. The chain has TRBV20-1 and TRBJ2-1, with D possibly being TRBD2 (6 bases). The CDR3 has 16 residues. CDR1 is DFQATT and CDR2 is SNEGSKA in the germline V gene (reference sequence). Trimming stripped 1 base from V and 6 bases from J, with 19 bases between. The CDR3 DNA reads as TGCAGTGCTAGAGGGGGTGGACTATCCGGTCGCAATGAGCAGTTCTCC. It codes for CSARGGGLSGRNEQFS.